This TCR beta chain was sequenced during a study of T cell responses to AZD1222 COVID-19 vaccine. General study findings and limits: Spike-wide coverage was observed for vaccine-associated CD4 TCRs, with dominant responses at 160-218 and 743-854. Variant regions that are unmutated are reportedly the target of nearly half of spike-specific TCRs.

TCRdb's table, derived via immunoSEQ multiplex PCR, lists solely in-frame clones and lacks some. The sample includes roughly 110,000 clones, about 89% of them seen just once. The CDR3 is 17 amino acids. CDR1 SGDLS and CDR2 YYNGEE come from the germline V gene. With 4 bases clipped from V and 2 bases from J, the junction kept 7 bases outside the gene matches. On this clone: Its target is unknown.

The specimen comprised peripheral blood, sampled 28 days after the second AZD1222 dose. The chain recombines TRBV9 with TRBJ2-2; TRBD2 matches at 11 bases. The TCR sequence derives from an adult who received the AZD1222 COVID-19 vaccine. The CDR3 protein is CASSSQLAGGNTGELFF. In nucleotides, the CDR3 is TGTGCCAGCAGCTCCCAGCTAGCGGGAGGCAACACCGGGGAGCTGTTTTTT.